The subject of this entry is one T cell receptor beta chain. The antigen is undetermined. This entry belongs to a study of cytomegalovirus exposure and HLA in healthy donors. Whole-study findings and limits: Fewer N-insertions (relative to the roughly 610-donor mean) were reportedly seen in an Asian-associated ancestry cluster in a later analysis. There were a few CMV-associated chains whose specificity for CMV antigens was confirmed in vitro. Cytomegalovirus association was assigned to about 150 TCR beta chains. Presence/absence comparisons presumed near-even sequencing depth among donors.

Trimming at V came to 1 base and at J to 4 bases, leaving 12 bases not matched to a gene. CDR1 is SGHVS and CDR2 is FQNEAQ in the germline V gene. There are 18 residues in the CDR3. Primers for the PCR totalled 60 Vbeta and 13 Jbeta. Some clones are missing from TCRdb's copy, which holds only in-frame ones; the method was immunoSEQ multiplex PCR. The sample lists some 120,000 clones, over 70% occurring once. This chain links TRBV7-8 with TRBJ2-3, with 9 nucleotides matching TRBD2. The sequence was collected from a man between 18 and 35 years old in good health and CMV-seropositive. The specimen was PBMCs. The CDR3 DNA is TGTGCCAGCAGCTTAGTGTCTGGCGGGAGGGCCTCGGCAGATACGCAGTATTTT. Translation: CASSLVSGGRASADTQYF.